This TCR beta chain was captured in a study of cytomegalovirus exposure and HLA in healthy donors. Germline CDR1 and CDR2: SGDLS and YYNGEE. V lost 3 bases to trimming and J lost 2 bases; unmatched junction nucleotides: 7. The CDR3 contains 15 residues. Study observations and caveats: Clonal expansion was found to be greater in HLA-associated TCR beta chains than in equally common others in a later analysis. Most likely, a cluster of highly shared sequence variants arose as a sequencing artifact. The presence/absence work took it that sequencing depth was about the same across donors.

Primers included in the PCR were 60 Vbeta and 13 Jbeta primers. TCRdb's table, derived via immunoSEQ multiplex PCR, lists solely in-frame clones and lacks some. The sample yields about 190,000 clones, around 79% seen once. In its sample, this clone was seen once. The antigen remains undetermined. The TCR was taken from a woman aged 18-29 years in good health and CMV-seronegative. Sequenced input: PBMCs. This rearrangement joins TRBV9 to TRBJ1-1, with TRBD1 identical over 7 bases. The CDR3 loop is CASSAGGGENTEAFF. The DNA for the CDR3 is TGTGCCAGCAGCGCCGGAGGGGGCGAAAACACTGAAGCTTTCTTT.